This passage covers 21 T cell receptor beta chains from one sample sequenced in a study of Ad26.COV2.S vaccination and SARS-CoV-2 variants. Specified treatment: over 15 received Ad26.COV2.S at low or high dose, single or two shots; roughly five received placebo; per-sample allocation not given. Day 63 after the first injection of vaccine or placebo was the sampling time. Assay used: immunoSEQ multiplex PCR; TCRdb lists only in-frame clones, some missing. Found here are around 340,000 clones, approximately 86% of them singletons; the top ten hold roughly a tenth. Sequenced material: peripheral blood, taken in a trial of Ad26.COV2.S vaccine versus placebo. These receptors were collected from a person aged 18 to 65 who received the Ad26.COV2.S COVID-19 vaccine or a placebo.

This clone was picked up a small number of times. The chain uses TRBV4-1 and TRBJ2-2; D is unresolved. CDR3 size: 13 residues. The germline CDR1 and CDR2 sequences are MGHRA and YSYEKL. V lost 4 bases and J 6 bases, leaving 9 bases between the germline ends. The CDR3 nucleotides read TGCGCCAGCAGCCTCCTATCGGCCGGGGAGCTGTTTTTT. This encodes CASSLLSAGELFF.

V gene TRBV27 combines with J gene TRBJ1-5, with D unclear. CDR3 size: 14 residues. V lost 5 bases, J lost 5 bases, and 13 bases lay in between. The germline gives CDR1 MNHEY, CDR2 SMNVEV (reference sequence). In DNA form, the CDR3 reads TGTGCCAGCAGTCGGGGAGCAGGCGATCAGCCCCAGCATTTT. Amino acids: CASSRGAGDQPQHF.

The chain couples TRBV28 to TRBJ2-1, with D possibly called TRBD1 or TRBD2 (5 bases each). V dropped 2 bases and J dropped 7 bases, with 12 bases sitting between them. Germline V gene sequence: CDR1 MDHEN, CDR2 SYDVKM. This CDR3 has 14 residues. In DNA, the CDR3 is TGTGCCAGCAGTTTAGGGGGAACTCGGAATGAGCAGTTCTTC. It encodes CASSLGGTRNEQFF.

CDR3 bases: TGTGCCAGCAGCCAATACCCTGGGACAGGGGACAATCAGCCCCAGCATTTT. The encoded protein is CASSQYPGTGDNQPQHF. The chain has TRBV16 and TRBJ1-5; 10 nucleotides align to TRBD1. V was pared by 1 base and J by 3 bases, with 6 bases of the junction left unmatched. This CDR3 is built from 17 residues. The germline V gene encodes CDR1 KGHSY and CDR2 FQNENV.

This sequence joins TRBV6-2 or TRBV6-3 and TRBJ2-4; D remains unclear. Germline CDR1 is MNHEY and CDR2 is SVGEGT. This CDR3 region has 16 residues. The V end was cut by 2 bases, the J end by 3 bases, with 14 bases between. Written as DNA, the CDR3 is TGTGCCAGCAGTTACCCCCAACATTGGGGCAAAAACATTCAGTACTTC. Translating gives CASSYPQHWGKNIQYF.

V is TRBV5-8 and J is TRBJ1-1; D unclear. Germline V gene sequence: CDR1 SGHTS, CDR2 YDEGEE. The CDR3 runs 13 residues. V lost 3 bases to trimming and J lost 7 bases, with 13 bases between them. CDR3 sequence (DNA): TGTGCCAGCAGCTACGCCGGGAACGGTGAAGCTTTCTTT. It translates to CASSYAGNGEAFF.

Concerning this clone: The same CDR3 arises from other DNA sequences in this sample as well. This chain uses TRBV5-1 with TRBJ2-7, with a possible D match to TRBD2 (6 bases). Germline values: CDR1 SGHRS, CDR2 YFSETQ. The V gene lost 0 bases and the J gene lost 6 bases, with 10 bases spanning the gap. The CDR3 sequence is 13 residues long. The CDR3 here is CASSLGQGGEQYF. CDR3 in DNA: TGCGCCAGCAGCTTGGGGCAGGGAGGCGAGCAGTACTTC.

The CDR3 DNA reads as TGTGCCAGCAGCTGGAGACAGGGGGGCACCGGGGAGCTGTTTTTT. It is translated as CASSWRQGGTGELFF. This chain links TRBV5-4 with TRBJ2-2; 9 nucleotides line up with TRBD1. Germline V gene lookup returns CDR1 SGHNT and CDR2 YYREEE (reference sequence). V lost 3 bases to trimming and J lost 4 bases; unmatched junction nucleotides: 4. This CDR3 comprises 15 residues. Drawing the rest from reference TRBV5-4 and TRBJ2-2, the complete variable domain is ETGVTQSPTHLIKTRGQQVTLRCSSQSGHNTVSWYQQALGQGPQFIFQYYREEENGRGNFPPRFSGLQFPNYSSELNVNALELDDSALYLCASSWRQGGTGELFFGEGSRLTVL.

The chain combines TRBV19 with TRBJ2-1; TRBD1 aligns across 8 bases. The V gene's germline CDR1 is LNHDA and CDR2 SQIVND (reference sequence). The CDR3 is made up of 15 amino acids. The J segment lost 11 bases and the V segment lost 3 bases, leaving 12 bases of the junction unmatched. DNA for the CDR3: TGTGCCAGTAGTATCACGGCCAGGGGGCAAGTAAAGCAGTTCTTC. This codes for CASSITARGQVKQFF. The entire variable domain, with the rest obtained from reference TRBV19 and TRBJ2-1, is as follows: DGGITQSPKYLFRKEGQNVTLSCEQNLNHDAMYWYRQDPGQGLRLIYYSQIVNDFQKGDIAEGYSVSREKKESFPLTVTSAQKNPTAFYLCASSITARGQVKQFFGPGTRLTVL.

V is TRBV13 and J is TRBJ2-7, with D uncertain. CDR3 length equals 13 residues. Per the germline V gene, CDR1 is PRHDT and CDR2 is FYEKMQ (reference sequence). Trimming cost V 5 bases and J 6 bases, with 14 bases left between them. The CDR3 region is CASSRTISREQYF. CDR3 DNA sequence: TGTGCCAGCAGCCGTACCATCAGTCGCGAGCAGTACTTC. Using reference TRBV13 and TRBJ2-7 for the parts outside the CDR3, the full variable domain is AAGVIQSPRHLIKEKRETATLKCYPIPRHDTVYWYQQGPGQDPQFLISFYEKMQSDKGSIPDRFSAQQFSDYHSELNMSSLELGDSALYFCASSRTISREQYFGPGTRLTVT.

This sequence joins TRBV2 and TRBJ2-1; either TRBD1 or TRBD2 may fit D (5 bases each). With 9 bases removed from V and 4 bases from J, the gap between germline ends came to 7 bases. Germline CDR1 is SNHLY and CDR2 is FYNNEI. The CDR3 covers 11 residues. The CDR3 coding sequence is TGTGCCAGTGGGGGTTACAATGAGCAGTTCTTC. Its protein is CASGGYNEQFF.

V and J are TRBV7-3 and TRBJ2-1, with 7 positions matching TRBD1. Trimming at V came to 3 bases and at J to 0 bases, leaving 2 bases not matched to a gene. The CDR3 contains 15 residues. The germline V gene encodes CDR1 SGHTA and CDR2 FQGTGA. In DNA form, the CDR3 reads TGTGCCAGCAGCTTCAGGGGGAGCTCCTACAATGAGCAGTTCTTC. Translation: CASSFRGSSYNEQFF. The whole variable domain, filled in from reference TRBV7-3 and TRBJ2-1, reads GAGVSQTPSNKVTEKGKYVELRCDPISGHTALYWYRQSLGQGPEFLIYFQGTGAADDSGLPNDRFFAVRPEGSVSTLKIQRTERGDSAVYLCASSFRGSSYNEQFFGPGTRLTVL.

The CDR3: CASSIAQDRELFF. CDR3 coding DNA: TGTGCCAGTAGTATAGCGCAGGACCGGGAGCTGTTTTTT. The chain combines TRBV19 with TRBJ2-2; D is uncertain. Germline V lookup: CDR1 LNHDA, CDR2 SQIVND (reference sequence). The CDR3 length is 13 residues. The germline V and J ends were trimmed by 1 base and 9 bases, with 9 bases remaining between them.

The chain joins TRBV7-2 to TRBJ1-1; 8 bases align to TRBD1. Germline CDR1 and CDR2: SGHTA and FQGNSA. Trimming removed 6 bases from V and 4 bases from J; junction bases left unmatched: 4. The CDR3 covers 13 residues. CDR3 sequence (DNA): TGTGCCAGCAGACCCACAGGGGGCACTGAAGCTTTCTTT. Protein: CASRPTGGTEAFF.

The CDR3 loop is CASSFAGGTDTQYF. DNA for the CDR3: TGCGCCAGCAGCTTTGCAGGGGGCACAGATACGCAGTATTTT. The J gene is TRBJ2-3, the V gene TRBV5-1, with D perhaps TRBD1 (6 bases). The CDR3 is made up of 14 amino acids. Between the trimmed V and J ends, which lost 2 bases and 1 base, there was a span of 8 bases. Germline V gene data show CDR1 as SGHRS and CDR2 as YFSETQ.

This chain connects TRBV6-5 to TRBJ2-7; TRBD2 is a possible D gene (6 bases). This CDR3 is 14 amino acids long. Trimming left V 6 bases short and J 5 bases short, with 17 bases between. Germline V CDR1 and CDR2: MNHEY, SVGAGI. The CDR3 DNA sequence: TGTGCCAGCAGCCACGGGGGTATCGGCAACGAGCAGTACTTC. Its protein is CASSHGGIGNEQYF.

The chain employs TRBV27 and TRBJ1-2; the D gene is possibly TRBD1 (6 bases). This CDR3 is 14 amino acids long. The V and J ends lost 4 bases and 2 bases respectively, with 11 bases between them. Germline assignment: CDR1 MNHEY and CDR2 SMNVEV (reference sequence). In DNA form, the CDR3 reads TGTGCCAGCAGTTGGGGACAAGGAAACTATGGCTACACCTTC. This translates into CASSWGQGNYGYTF.

This rearrangement joins TRBV19 to TRBJ2-3, with D tentatively TRBD1 (5 bases). The V end lost 5 bases, the J end lost 3 bases, and 24 bases lay between the germline ends. This CDR3 has 18 residues. CDR1 is LNHDA, CDR2 SQIVND, per germline (reference sequence). As DNA, the CDR3 is TGTGCCAGTAGTCCTCGGTTGAGGACGGAGAAGGGGACAGATACGCAGTATTTT. Its protein product is CASSPRLRTEKGTDTQYF.

This chain links TRBV15 with TRBJ2-7; TRBD2 matches at 8 bases. The ends lost 1 base at V and 0 bases at J; junction bases unmatched: 2. Germline V gives CDR1 LNHNV, CDR2 YYDKDF (reference sequence). The CDR3 sequence is 15 residues long. For the CDR3, the DNA is TGTGCCACCAGCAGAGCGGGGGGGAGCTCCTACGAGCAGTACTTC. It yields the protein CATSRAGGSSYEQYF.

This chain links TRBV28 with TRBJ2-7, with 8 positions matching TRBD1. Germline V gene sequence: CDR1 MDHEN, CDR2 SYDVKM. The CDR3 spans 16 residues. After removal of 4 bases from V and 0 bases from J, the junction contained 8 bases not matched to a gene. This CDR3 reads CASSSTGVGSSYEQYF. Here the CDR3 DNA reads TGTGCCAGCAGTTCGACAGGGGTGGGGAGCTCCTACGAGCAGTACTTC.

The genes are TRBV18 and TRBJ2-7; D ambiguous. Trimming removed 6 bases from V and 5 bases from J, with 11 bases in between. The CDR3 is 12 amino acids. Germline CDR1 KGHSH, CDR2 LQKENI. In DNA form, the CDR3 reads TGTGCCAGCTCCGAGAGGCAGCACGAGCAGTACTTC. Residues: CASSERQHEQYF. Based on the CDR3 plus reference TRBV18 and TRBJ2-7, the full variable domain is NAGVMQNPRHLVRRRGQEARLRCSPMKGHSHVYWYRQLPEEGLKFMVYLQKENIIDESGMPKERFSAEFPKEGPSILRIQQVVRGDSAAYFCASSERQHEQYFGPGTRLTVT.